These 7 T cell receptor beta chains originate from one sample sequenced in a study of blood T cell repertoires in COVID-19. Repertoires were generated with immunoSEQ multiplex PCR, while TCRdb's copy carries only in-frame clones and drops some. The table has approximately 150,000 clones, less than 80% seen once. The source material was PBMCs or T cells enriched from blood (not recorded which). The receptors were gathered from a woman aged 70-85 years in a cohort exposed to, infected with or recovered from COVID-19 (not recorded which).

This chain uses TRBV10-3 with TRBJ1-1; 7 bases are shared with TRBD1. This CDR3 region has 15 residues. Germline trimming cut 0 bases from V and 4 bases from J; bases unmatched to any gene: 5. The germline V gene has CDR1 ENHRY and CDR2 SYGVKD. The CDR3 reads CAISESVTGITEAFF. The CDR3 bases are TGTGCCATCAGTGAGTCAGTGACAGGGATCACTGAAGCTTTCTTT.

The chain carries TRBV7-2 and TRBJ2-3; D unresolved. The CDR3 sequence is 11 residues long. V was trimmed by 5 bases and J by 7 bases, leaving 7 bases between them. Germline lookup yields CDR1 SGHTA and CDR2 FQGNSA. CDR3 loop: CASSPSNTQYF. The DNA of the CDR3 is TGTGCCAGCAGCCCCTCTAATACGCAGTATTTT.

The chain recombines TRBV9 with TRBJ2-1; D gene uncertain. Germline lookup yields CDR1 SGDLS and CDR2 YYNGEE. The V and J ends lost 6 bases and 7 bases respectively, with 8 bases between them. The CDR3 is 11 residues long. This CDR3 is CASNPENEQFF. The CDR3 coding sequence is TGTGCCAGCAACCCCGAGAATGAGCAGTTCTTC.

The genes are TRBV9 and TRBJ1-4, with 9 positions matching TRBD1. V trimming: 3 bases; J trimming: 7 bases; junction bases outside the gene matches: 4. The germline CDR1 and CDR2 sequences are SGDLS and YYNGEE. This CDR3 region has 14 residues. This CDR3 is CASSEGTGFEKLFF. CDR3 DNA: TGTGCCAGCAGCGAAGGGACAGGGTTTGAAAAACTGTTTTTT.

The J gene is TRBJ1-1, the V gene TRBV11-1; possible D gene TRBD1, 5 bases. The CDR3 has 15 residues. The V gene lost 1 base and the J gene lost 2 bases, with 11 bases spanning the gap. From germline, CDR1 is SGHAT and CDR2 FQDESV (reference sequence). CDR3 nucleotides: TGTGCCAGCAGCTTAGAAGCAGGGTACAACACTGAAGCTTTCTTT. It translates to CASSLEAGYNTEAFF. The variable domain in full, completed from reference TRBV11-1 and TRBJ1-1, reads EAEVAQSPRYKITEKSQAVAFWCDPISGHATLYWYRQILGQGPELLVQFQDESVVDDSQLPKDRFSAERLKGVDSTLKIQPAELGDSAMYLCASSLEAGYNTEAFFGQGTRLTVV.

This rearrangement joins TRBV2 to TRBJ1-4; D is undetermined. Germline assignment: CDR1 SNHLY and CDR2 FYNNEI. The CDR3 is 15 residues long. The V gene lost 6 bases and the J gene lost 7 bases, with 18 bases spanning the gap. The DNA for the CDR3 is TGTGCCAGCAGCCCTAGTGGCCTGGGAGCTGAAAAACTGTTTTTT. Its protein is CASSPSGLGAEKLFF.

CDR3 in DNA: TGTGCCAGCAGCTTCCGCGGACTAGCGGGAGAGGAGACCCAGTACTTC. Protein product: CASSFRGLAGEETQYF. The rearrangement joins TRBV5-4 to TRBJ2-5; 13 bases are shared with TRBD2. From germline, CDR1 is SGHNT and CDR2 YYREEE (reference sequence). The CDR3 is 16 amino acids. V shed 2 bases, J shed 5 bases, and the junction held 6 bases outside the gene matches.